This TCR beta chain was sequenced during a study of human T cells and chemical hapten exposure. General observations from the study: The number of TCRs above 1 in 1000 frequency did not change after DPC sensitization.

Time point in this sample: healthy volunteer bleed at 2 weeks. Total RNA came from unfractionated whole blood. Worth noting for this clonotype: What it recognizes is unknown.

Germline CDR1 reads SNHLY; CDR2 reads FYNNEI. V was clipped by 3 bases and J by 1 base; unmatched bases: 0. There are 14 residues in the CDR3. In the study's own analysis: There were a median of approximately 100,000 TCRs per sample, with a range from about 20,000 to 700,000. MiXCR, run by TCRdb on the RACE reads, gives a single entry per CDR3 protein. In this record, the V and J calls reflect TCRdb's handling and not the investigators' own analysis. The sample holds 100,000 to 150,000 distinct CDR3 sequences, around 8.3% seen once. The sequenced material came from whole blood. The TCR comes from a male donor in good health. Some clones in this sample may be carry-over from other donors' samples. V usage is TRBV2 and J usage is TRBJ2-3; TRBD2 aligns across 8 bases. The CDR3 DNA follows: TGTGCCAGCAGTGAGGGACTAGGCACAGATACGCAGTATTTT. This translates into CASSEGLGTDTQYF.